Shown below are 32 T cell receptor beta chains from a single sample sequenced in a study of T-cell reconstitution after alpha-beta-depleted transplantation in children. During its preparation, the TCRbeta library received unique molecular identifiers. MiXCR, run by TCRdb on the PCR reads, gives a single entry per CDR3 protein. Of about 600,000 distinct CDR3 sequences listed, roughly 10% were seen once; the top ten hold less than 5%. This sample comprised PBMCs from the stem cell graft donor, obtained from the stem cell graft. These receptors were taken from a human donor who donated a stem cell graft to a child with acute myeloid leukemia.

This chain links TRBV5-1 with TRBJ2-5; TRBD2 agrees at 10 bases. Germline V gene data show CDR1 as SGHRS and CDR2 as YFSETQ. J lost 5 bases, V lost 3 bases, and 4 bases had no gene match. The CDR3 runs to 14 residues. The CDR3 loop is CASSYISGRETQYF. For the CDR3, the DNA is TGCGCCAGCAGCTATATTAGCGGGAGGGAGACCCAGTACTTC.

This chain links TRBV4-2 with TRBJ2-5, with 16 bases that match TRBD2. V shed 3 bases, J shed 2 bases, and the junction held 12 bases outside the gene matches. Germline assignment: CDR1 LGHNA and CDR2 YNFKEQ. This CDR3 is built from 20 residues. CDR3 sequence reads: CASSHPSAQGLAGGQETQYF. CDR3 DNA: TGTGCCAGCAGCCATCCATCCGCTCAGGGACTAGCGGGAGGGCAAGAGACCCAGTACTTC.

Remarks on this clonotype: Lacking the conserved final phenylalanine or tryptophan, this CDR3 likely reflects a read error. This chain uses TRBV5-5 with TRBJ2-3; 8 bases line up with TRBD2. Germline V gene sequence: CDR1 SGHKS, CDR2 YYEKEE (reference sequence). The junction had 8 bases not matched to a gene; V was cut back by 1 base and J by 4 bases. The CDR3 consists of 16 residues. The CDR3 protein is CASSLLSSGLADTQYL. CDR3 bases: TGTGCCAGCAGCTTGCTTTCTAGCGGGCTGGCAGATACGCAGTATTTG.

This clonotype was counted between two and nine times. DNA for the CDR3: TGTGCCAGCAGTTTAGCTGGGCGGGCCTACAATGAGCAGTTCTTC. Translated, it gives CASSLAGRAYNEQFF. V and J are TRBV12-3 or TRBV12-4 and TRBJ2-1; D possibly corresponds to TRBD2 (5 bases). The CDR3 is 15 amino acids. Between the trimmed V and J ends, which lost 0 bases and 2 bases, there was a span of 8 bases.

This clonotype showed up just a few times. The chain uses TRBV4-1 and TRBJ2-1, with D perhaps matching TRBD1 (6 bases). The CDR3 runs to 15 residues. The V gene's germline CDR1 is MGHRA and CDR2 YSYEKL. Trimming removed 0 bases at V and 6 bases at J, with 12 bases between. The CDR3 DNA sequence: TGCGCCAGCAGCCAAGACAGGGGACGGGTCAATGAGCAGTTCTTC. Translation gives CASSQDRGRVNEQFF.

Ten or more counts support this clonotype. The rearrangement links TRBV3-1 to TRBJ2-5; no definite D call. Deletions cut 0 bases from V and 6 bases from J, with 14 bases between. The CDR3 is made up of 15 amino acids. Germline CDR1 and CDR2: LGHDT and YNNKEL (reference sequence). The CDR3 protein is CASSQDWSTGQTQYF. CDR3 DNA sequence: TGTGCCAGCAGCCAAGATTGGTCCACTGGGCAGACCCAGTACTTC.

The chain carries TRBV11-2 and TRBJ2-2, with a possible D match to TRBD2 (5 bases). The V gene lost 2 bases and the J gene lost 6 bases, with 10 bases spanning the gap. Germline V gene lookup returns CDR1 SGHAT and CDR2 FQNNGV. The CDR3 contains 14 residues. The CDR3 protein is CASSLRRTPGELFF. Written as DNA, the CDR3 is TGTGCCAGCAGCTTAAGGCGGACTCCCGGGGAGCTGTTTTTT.

V gene TRBV3-1 combines with J gene TRBJ2-7, with 15 bases that match TRBD2. The V gene's germline CDR1 is LGHDT and CDR2 YNNKEL (reference sequence). V lost 10 bases, J lost 5 bases, and 15 bases stayed unmatched. This CDR3 contains 17 residues. The CDR3 reads CATSPWTSGRALHEQYF. In DNA form, the CDR3 reads TGTGCCACCTCCCCCTGGACTAGCGGGAGGGCTTTGCACGAGCAGTACTTC.

This chain links TRBV7-3 with TRBJ2-5, with TRBD2 matching over 14 bases. CDR1 and CDR2 from the germline V gene are SGHTA and FQGTGA. The CDR3 has 17 residues. J gave up 0 bases and V 6 bases, and 6 bases lay outside the gene matches. The CDR3 spells CASRPGLAGGHQETQYF. CDR3 in DNA: TGTGCCAGCAGACCCGGACTAGCGGGAGGACACCAAGAGACCCAGTACTTC.

The chain uses TRBV29-1 and TRBJ1-5; 7 bases match TRBD1. This CDR3 region has 14 residues. CDR1 SQVTM and CDR2 ANQGSEA come from the germline V gene. The J segment lost 4 bases and the V segment lost 8 bases, leaving 11 bases of the junction unmatched. The DNA of the CDR3 is TGCAGCATGTCGACAGGGTCCTCTAATCAGCCCCAGCATTTT. As protein: CSMSTGSSNQPQHF.

This clonotype turned up a few times. The chain joins TRBV7-8 to TRBJ2-2; D is undetermined. The V gene lost 2 bases and the J gene lost 3 bases, with 7 bases spanning the gap. From germline, CDR1 is SGHVS and CDR2 FQNEAQ. This CDR3 contains 14 residues. Here the CDR3 reads CASSLTTDTGELFF. In DNA form, the CDR3 reads TGTGCCAGCAGCTTAACCACCGACACCGGGGAGCTGTTTTTT.

This chain connects TRBV12-3 or TRBV12-4 to TRBJ2-1, with D perhaps given as TRBD1 or TRBD2 (5 bases each). Deletions cut 5 bases from V and 8 bases from J, with 19 bases between. The CDR3 covers 15 residues. The CDR3 nucleotides are TGTGCCAGCAGTCCTGGGGGTAACCTTGGGGATGAGCAGTTCTTC. Its translation: CASSPGGNLGDEQFF.

This clonotype was found a few times. The V gene is TRBV12-3 or TRBV12-4, the J gene TRBJ2-5; 11 positions match TRBD2. This CDR3 has 15 residues. Trimming cost V 6 bases and J 5 bases; bases outside gene matches: 8. The CDR3 loop is CASSTLAGGWETQYF. The CDR3 region has the DNA TGTGCCAGCAGCACTCTAGCGGGAGGTTGGGAGACCCAGTACTTC.

This clonotype occurred a few times. The chain recombines TRBV29-1 with TRBJ2-7; 9 bases line up with TRBD1. The CDR3 totals 16 residues. Trimming at V came to 2 bases and at J to 1 base, leaving 9 bases not matched to a gene. Looked up from germline, CDR1 is SQVTM and CDR2 is ANQGSEA. The CDR3 DNA reads TGCAGCGTTGAACCTTTCGAGGGACAGGGATCCTACGAGCAGTACTTC. It codes for CSVEPFEGQGSYEQYF.

This clonotype occurred a few times. The chain employs TRBV10-3 and TRBJ2-2; D is unresolved. The CDR3 is 11 amino acids. The germline CDR1 and CDR2 sequences are ENHRY and SYGVKD. V dropped 8 bases and J dropped 6 bases, with 7 bases sitting between them. For the CDR3, the DNA is TGTGCCATCTCCCGGGCCGGGGAGCTGTTTTTT. Translating gives CAISRAGELFF.

This clonotype was recorded a few times. The chain is built from TRBV7-6 and TRBJ2-5, with TRBD2 as a possible D gene (6 bases). The CDR3 contains 13 residues. V lost 11 bases to trimming and J lost 0 bases, with 13 bases between them. Germline CDR1 SGHVS, CDR2 FNYEAQ. CDR3 DNA: TGTGCCGCTTCGGGAGCGAACCAAGAGACCCAGTACTTC. Translation: CAASGANQETQYF.

This clonotype was observed at least ten times. V is TRBV5-8 and J is TRBJ2-1; 10 positions match TRBD2. Trimming took 2 bases from V and 3 from J; bases not matched to a gene: 5. The CDR3 is made up of 16 amino acids. Germline V gives CDR1 SGHTS, CDR2 YDEGEE. The CDR3 here is CASSFPLAGIYNEQFF. CDR3 nucleotides: TGTGCCAGCAGCTTCCCACTAGCGGGAATCTACAATGAGCAGTTCTTC.

This clonotype was counted at least ten times. The chain uses TRBV29-1 and TRBJ2-7; 7 nucleotides agree with TRBD1. The junction had 6 bases not matched to a gene; V was cut back by 4 bases and J by 3 bases. This CDR3 has 13 residues. Looked up from germline, CDR1 is SQVTM and CDR2 is ANQGSEA. The CDR3 reads CSVAQGVIYEQYF. The CDR3 bases are TGCAGCGTTGCCCAGGGGGTGATCTACGAGCAGTACTTC.

This clonotype has only a few counts. The chain employs TRBV10-3 and TRBJ2-7; D is possibly TRBD2 (6 bases). Trimming cost V 6 bases and J 6 bases, with 15 bases left between them. The CDR3 has 13 residues. Germline V gene lookup returns CDR1 ENHRY and CDR2 SYGVKD. The CDR3 here is CAISPRELSEQYF. The CDR3 DNA reads TGTGCCATCAGCCCCCGGGAGCTGAGCGAGCAGTACTTC.

This clonotype was detected many times. V gene TRBV27 combines with J gene TRBJ2-5, with D possibly matching TRBD2 (6 bases). Germline V gives CDR1 MNHEY, CDR2 SMNVEV (reference sequence). The CDR3 runs to 13 residues. Trimming stripped 0 bases from V and 12 bases from J, with 14 bases between. DNA of the CDR3: TGTGCCAGCAGTTTATCCGCCGGGGTAGCGGAGTACTTC. Translating it yields CASSLSAGVAEYF.

This clonotype was detected a few times. The V gene is TRBV20-1, the J gene TRBJ1-1; TRBD1 matches at 9 bases. This CDR3 comprises 14 residues. Germline V gives CDR1 DFQATT, CDR2 SNEGSKA (reference sequence). V lost 6 bases to trimming and J lost 4 bases; unmatched junction nucleotides: 9. For the CDR3, the DNA is TGCAGTGCCGAACAGGGGGCGCGGGGCACTGAAGCTTTCTTT. Protein sequence: CSAEQGARGTEAFF.

V and J are TRBV20-1 and TRBJ2-7, with TRBD1 identical over 8 bases. From germline, CDR1 is DFQATT and CDR2 SNEGSKA (reference sequence). Unmatched junction bases numbered 10, after V lost 7 bases and J lost 5 bases. This CDR3 spans 13 amino acids. The chain's CDR3 is CSVRTGLKDEQYF. In DNA, the CDR3 is TGCAGTGTTCGGACAGGGCTGAAAGACGAGCAGTACTTC.

A few counts support this clonotype. The chain couples TRBV6-5 to TRBJ1-1; a weak D match, TRBD1 (6 bases). Trimming left V 4 bases short and J 5 bases short, with 17 bases between. CDR3 length equals 15 residues. Germline V CDR1 and CDR2: MNHEY, SVGAGI. The CDR3 sequence: CASSFTGGVGTEAFF. CDR3 DNA sequence: TGTGCCAGCAGTTTCACGGGGGGCGTTGGGACTGAAGCTTTCTTT.

The chain has TRBV3-1 and TRBJ1-5, with unresolved D. This CDR3 has 14 amino acids. Germline CDR1 LGHDT, CDR2 YNNKEL (reference sequence). With 3 bases removed from V and 7 bases from J, the gap between germline ends came to 13 bases. CDR3 coding DNA: TGTGCCAGCAGCCAGAGACTGGTAGCGCAGCCCCAGCATTTT. Its protein product is CASSQRLVAQPQHF. The full variable domain, rest sourced from reference TRBV3-1 and TRBJ1-5, is DTAVSQTPKYLVTQMGNDKSIKCEQNLGHDTMYWYKQDSKKFLKIMFSYNNKELIINETVPNRFSPKSPDKAHLNLHINSLELGDSAVYFCASSQRLVAQPQHFGDGTRLSIL.

The gene calls are TRBV20-1 and TRBJ2-7; D ambiguous. This CDR3 has 15 residues. V shed 0 bases and J shed 0 bases, with 12 bases lying between them. In germline, CDR1 is DFQATT, CDR2 SNEGSKA (reference sequence). For the CDR3, the DNA is TGCAGTGCTAGAGATCCCTGGGCCAGCTCCTACGAGCAGTACTTC. As protein: CSARDPWASSYEQYF.

This clonotype was seen a handful of times. This rearrangement joins TRBV29-1 to TRBJ1-1, with D uncertain. With 3 bases removed from V and 1 base from J, the gap between germline ends came to 6 bases. The germline V gene has CDR1 SQVTM and CDR2 ANQGSEA. The CDR3 loop spans 12 amino acids. CDR3 DNA sequence: TGCAGCGTTGATCAGAAGAACACTGAAGCTTTCTTT. Residues: CSVDQKNTEAFF.

The genes are TRBV9 and TRBJ2-5; D is unclear. The CDR3 length is 14 residues. Germline V gene sequence: CDR1 SGDLS, CDR2 YYNGEE. Trimming shortened V by 0 bases and J by 3 bases, and 9 bases separated the two germline ends. The CDR3 spells CASSVGPWEETQYF. DNA for the CDR3: TGTGCCAGCAGCGTAGGTCCCTGGGAAGAGACCCAGTACTTC.

In this sample, this clonotype turned up many times. The chain couples TRBV29-1 to TRBJ2-7; no clear D gene. V lost 6 bases, J lost 0 bases, and 9 bases lay in between. This CDR3 has 12 residues. In germline, CDR1 is SQVTM, CDR2 ANQGSEA. CDR3 nucleotides: TGCAGCGTGACAACGAGCTCCTACGAGCAGTACTTC. This encodes CSVTTSSYEQYF.

The chain employs TRBV6-5 and TRBJ1-1; 7 positions agree with TRBD1. The junction had 7 bases not matched to a gene; V was cut back by 2 bases and J by 7 bases. The germline V gene encodes CDR1 MNHEY and CDR2 SVGAGI. This CDR3 contains 14 residues. The CDR3 sequence is CASSYSDRALEAFF. The DNA for the CDR3 is TGTGCCAGCAGTTACAGCGACAGGGCCCTTGAAGCTTTCTTT.

The chain uses TRBV6-1 and TRBJ2-1; 11 positions match TRBD2. The CDR3 totals 15 residues. CDR1 MNHNS and CDR2 SASEGT come from the germline V gene. V lost 5 bases and J lost 7; bases outside the gene matches: 7. CDR3 coding DNA: TGTGCCAGCAGTAGACTAGCGGGGAGTGGAAATGAGCAGTTCTTC. Translating gives CASSRLAGSGNEQFF.

The CDR3: CASSTGVGFIYGYTF. The CDR3 bases are TGTGCCAGCAGTACTGGGGTGGGGTTTATCTATGGCTACACCTTC. J is TRBJ1-2 and V is TRBV6-5; no firm D call. The CDR3 spans 15 residues. The V gene's germline CDR1 is MNHEY and CDR2 SVGAGI. Trimming took 5 bases from V and 4 from J, leaving 17 bases between them.

This clonotype was seen repeatedly, ten times or more. This chain links TRBV20-1 with TRBJ2-2; D is undetermined. Trimming took off 6 bases at V and 2 bases at J, with 7 bases between the two ends. The CDR3 consists of 12 residues. The germline V gene has CDR1 DFQATT and CDR2 SNEGSKA (reference sequence). CDR3 residues: CSATLNTGELFF. The CDR3 region has the DNA TGCAGTGCCACCCTTAACACCGGGGAGCTGTTTTTT.